This is a list of T cell receptor beta chains from one sample in a study of human T cells and chemical hapten exposure. TCRdb reprocessed the RACE reads via MiXCR and lists one record per CDR3 protein. The table shows about 270,000 distinct CDR3 sequences, with 7.7% occurring only once. The input for sequencing was whole blood, taken in connection with sensitization to the hapten diphenylcyclopropenone (DPC). The origin of the receptors is a man between 18 and 29 years old with alopecia areata. Some clones in this sample may be carry-over from other donors' samples. CDR3s include the opening cysteine and the closing phenylalanine or tryptophan. The order of the fields is CDR3 protein, CDR3 DNA, D gene, V gene, J gene, clone size. D genes are given only for firm matches. A row's size may be missing; if present it is once, few, many or a size class.

CDR3: CASSAPTGGRYGYTF
DNA: TGTGCCAGCAGCGCCCCGACAGGGGGTCGCTATGGCTACACCTTC
D: TRBD1
V: TRBV9
J: TRBJ1-2
size: many

CDR3: CASSLYGQGRTEAFF
DNA: TGTGCCAGCAGCTTATACGGACAGGGGCGGACTGAAGCTTTCTTT
D: TRBD1
V: TRBV7-2
J: TRBJ1-1
size: NA

CDR3: CASSVSTANYQETQYF
DNA: TGTGCCAGCAGCGTATCCACAGCGAATTACCAAGAGACCCAGTACTTC
D: NA
V: TRBV9
J: TRBJ2-5
size: NA

CDR3: CASSYSRTENQPQHF
DNA: TGTGCCAGCAGTTACTCGAGGACAGAGAATCAGCCCCAGCATTTT
D: NA
V: TRBV6-6
J: TRBJ1-5
size: NA

CDR3: CASSWGANTEAFF
DNA: TGCGCCAGCAGCTGGGGAGCGAACACTGAAGCTTTCTTT
D: NA
V: TRBV5-1
J: TRBJ1-1
size: many

CDR3: CASSPTGMRGNQPQHF
DNA: TGTGCCAGCAGCCCCACAGGGATGAGGGGCAATCAGCCCCAGCATTTT
D: NA
V: TRBV7-3
J: TRBJ1-5
size: many

CDR3: CASSYLGQGPGEQFF
DNA: TGTGCCAGCAGTTACCTGGGACAGGGGCCTGGAGAGCAGTTCTTC
D: TRBD1
V: TRBV6-2/TRBV6-3
J: TRBJ2-1
size: few

CDR3: CASSPNRGSGTNEQFF
DNA: TGTGCCAGCAGCCCTAACAGGGGATCGGGAACGAATGAGCAGTTCTTC
D: TRBD1
V: TRBV7-8
J: TRBJ2-1
size: NA

CDR3: CSARGRSSPSFGEQFF
DNA: TGCAGTGCTAGGGGTCGTTCCTCACCTAGTTTCGGTGAGCAGTTCTTC
D: NA
V: TRBV20-1
J: TRBJ2-1
size: NA

CDR3: CASSLDSLNIQYF
DNA: TGTGCCAGCAGCTTAGACAGCCTTAACATTCAGTACTTC
D: NA
V: TRBV11-1
J: TRBJ2-4
size: many

CDR3: CASSIQTNTEAFF
DNA: TGCGCCAGCAGCATACAGACTAACACTGAAGCTTTCTTT
D: NA
V: TRBV5-1
J: TRBJ1-1
size: few

CDR3: CASSLMSSGGGYTEAFF
DNA: TGTGCCAGCAGCTTAATGTCCTCCGGGGGAGGATACACTGAAGCTTTCTTT
D: NA
V: TRBV7-3
J: TRBJ1-1
size: NA

CDR3: CASSQEITGGYGYTF
DNA: TGCGCCAGCAGCCAGGAAATTACAGGGGGCTATGGCTACACCTTC
D: TRBD1
V: TRBV4-3
J: TRBJ1-2
size: NA

CDR3: CASSRSDRGTEAFF
DNA: TGTGCCAGCAGCCGATCGGACAGGGGGACTGAAGCTTTCTTT
D: TRBD1
V: TRBV3-1
J: TRBJ1-1
size: many

CDR3: CASSSTGNYGFTF
DNA: TGTGCCAGCAGTTCGACAGGGAACTATGGCTTCACCTTC
D: TRBD1
V: TRBV28
J: TRBJ1-2
size: many

CDR3: CSPGGVELFF
DNA: TGCAGCCCTGGGGGGGTGGAGCTGTTTTTT
D: TRBD2
V: TRBV29-1
J: TRBJ2-2
size: many

CDR3: CASSLDSSGVINEQFF
DNA: TGTGCCAGCAGCTTAGACTCTAGCGGGGTTATAAATGAGCAGTTCTTC
D: TRBD2
V: TRBV7-2
J: TRBJ2-1
size: NA

CDR3: CASSYSRVPEQGKKTQYF
DNA: TGTGCCAGCAGTTACTCTAGAGTTCCGGAGCAGGGGAAGAAGACCCAGTACTTC
D: NA
V: TRBV6-6
J: TRBJ2-5
size: NA

CDR3: CASSGRLYTPHWPSYNEQFF
DNA: TGTGCCAGCAGTGGTCGCTTATACACCCCTCACTGGCCCAGCTACAATGAGCAGTTCTTC
D: NA
V: TRBV2
J: TRBJ2-1
size: many

CDR3: CSGRAQNTGELFF
DNA: TGCAGTGGCCGAGCCCAGAACACCGGGGAGCTGTTTTTT
D: NA
V: TRBV20-1
J: TRBJ2-2
size: few

CDR3: CASSVGDRQPQHF
DNA: TGTGCCAGCAGCGTTGGGGACAGACAGCCCCAGCATTTT
D: TRBD1
V: TRBV7-9
J: TRBJ1-5
size: NA

CDR3: CASSQEGWDAPLNEQFF
DNA: TGTGCCAGCAGCCAAGAGGGTTGGGACGCACCTCTTAATGAGCAGTTCTTC
D: NA
V: TRBV3-1
J: TRBJ2-1
size: many

CDR3: CSARRQGHNYEQYF
DNA: TGCAGTGCACGACGACAGGGTCACAACTACGAGCAGTACTTC
D: TRBD1
V: TRBV20-1
J: TRBJ2-7
size: NA

CDR3: CSARGDRGTGELFF
DNA: TGCAGTGCTAGAGGGGACAGGGGCACCGGGGAGCTGTTTTTT
D: TRBD1
V: TRBV20-1
J: TRBJ2-2
size: NA

CDR3: CASSWFGGGHTYNEQFF
DNA: TGCGCCAGCAGCTGGTTTGGCGGGGGGCATACCTACAATGAGCAGTTCTTC
D: TRBD2
V: TRBV5-1
J: TRBJ2-1
size: few

CDR3: CASSRRLGAGSYNSPLHF
DNA: TGTGCCAGCAGCCGGAGGCTCGGGGCTGGCTCCTATAATTCACCCCTCCACTTT
D: NA
V: TRBV7-9
J: TRBJ1-6
size: many

CDR3: CASSLEGMPAVGYF
DNA: TGTGCCAGCAGCTTGGAGGGCATGCCGGCGGTGGGGTACTTC
D: NA
V: TRBV5-5
J: TRBJ2-7
size: NA

CDR3: CASSSWGELGQFF
DNA: TGTGCCAGCAGCTCATGGGGAGAACTAGGGCAGTTCTTC
D: NA
V: TRBV7-2
J: TRBJ2-1
size: many

CDR3: CASSPRDKAFF
DNA: TGTGCCAGCAGCCCCCGCGACAAAGCTTTCTTT
D: NA
V: TRBV12-3/TRBV12-4
J: TRBJ1-1
size: once

CDR3: CASSLGTWTEAFF
DNA: TGTGCCAGCAGTTTAGGGACGTGGACTGAAGCTTTCTTT
D: NA
V: TRBV12-3/TRBV12-4
J: TRBJ1-1
size: NA

CDR3: CASSYSVGRTYEQYF
DNA: TGTGCCAGCAGTTACTCCGTGGGCAGGACCTACGAGCAGTACTTC
D: NA
V: TRBV6-5
J: TRBJ2-7
size: NA

CDR3: CSASPLRGRGKTDTQYF
DNA: TGCAGTGCTAGCCCCCTACGAGGAAGAGGGAAGACAGATACGCAGTATTTT
D: NA
V: TRBV20-1
J: TRBJ2-3
size: few

CDR3: CASSLGSFQETQYF
DNA: TGTGCCAGCAGCTTGGGATCTTTCCAAGAGACCCAGTACTTC
D: NA
V: TRBV5-6
J: TRBJ2-5
size: few

CDR3: CSASDGYQPQHF
DNA: TGCAGTGCTAGCGACGGATATCAGCCCCAGCATTTT
D: NA
V: TRBV20-1
J: TRBJ1-5
size: NA

CDR3: CASSHGLAKNIQYF
DNA: TGCGCCAGCAGCCACGGACTAGCCAAAAACATTCAGTACTTC
D: NA
V: TRBV4-3
J: TRBJ2-4
size: few

CDR3: CASSLIRGGPITGANVLTF
DNA: TGTGCCAGCAGCTTAATTCGAGGGGGCCCTATAACTGGGGCCAACGTCCTGACTTTC
D: TRBD1
V: TRBV11-2
J: TRBJ2-6
size: NA

CDR3: CASSYTPGGGKAHYGYTF
DNA: TGTGCCAGCAGTTACACACCTGGGGGGGGCAAAGCACACTATGGCTACACCTTC
D: NA
V: TRBV6-5
J: TRBJ1-2
size: NA

CDR3: CASSQAGDSPLHF
DNA: TGTGCCAGCAGTCAGGCAGGGGATTCACCCCTCCACTTT
D: NA
V: TRBV2
J: TRBJ1-6
size: NA

CDR3: CASSLELSVETQYF
DNA: TGTGCCAGCAGCTTAGAACTATCGGTAGAGACCCAGTACTTC
D: NA
V: TRBV7-2
J: TRBJ2-5
size: NA

CDR3: CASTPTGRDNEQFF
DNA: TGTGCCAGCACACCTACCGGCAGGGACAATGAGCAGTTCTTC
D: NA
V: TRBV5-5
J: TRBJ2-1
size: NA

CDR3: CASSFSTGAGEAFF
DNA: TGTGCCAGCTCGTTTAGCACAGGGGCTGGTGAAGCTTTCTTT
D: TRBD1
V: TRBV18
J: TRBJ1-1
size: few

CDR3: CASSLNRGTEAFF
DNA: TGTGCCAGCAGCTTGAACAGAGGCACTGAAGCTTTCTTT
D: NA
V: TRBV7-2
J: TRBJ1-1
size: many

CDR3: CAISVEGNEQFF
DNA: TGTGCCATCAGTGTAGAAGGGAATGAGCAGTTCTTC
D: NA
V: TRBV10-3
J: TRBJ2-1
size: many

CDR3: CSVALLDMNTEAFF
DNA: TGCAGCGTTGCCTTACTCGACATGAACACTGAAGCTTTCTTT
D: NA
V: TRBV29-1
J: TRBJ1-1
size: many